These T cell receptor beta chains were read from a single sample in a study of blood T cell repertoires in COVID-19. Measured with immunoSEQ multiplex PCR; TCRdb has only the in-frame clones, and not every one. The table has more than 150,000 clones, more than 85% seen once. The material sequenced was peripheral blood. All receptors come from a man between 18 and 29 years old with acute or convalescent COVID-19. Each CDR3 is given with its conserved first and last residue. Clone size is not always given. Where it is, it says once, few, many or a class for expanded clones.

size,J,V,CDR3
NA,TRBJ1-1,TRBV12-3/TRBV12-4,CASSFPGEAFF
NA,TRBJ1-3,TRBV3-1/TRBV3-2,CASSALDSGNTIYF
NA,TRBJ2-1,TRBV4-1,CASSQDTGISREQFF
NA,TRBJ1-2,TRBV30,CAWSAGSLYGYTF
NA,TRBJ2-1,TRBV5-4,CASSTGLAGAYNEQFF
NA,TRBJ2-3,TRBV5-5,CASSSPHTDTQYF
NA,TRBJ2-1,TRBV5-6,CASSPGLAGGLNEQFF
NA,TRBJ1-1,TRBV2,CASRVQGNTEAFF
once,TRBJ1-4,TRBV9,CASRGYDEKLFF
NA,TRBJ1-5,TRBV2,CASSSRGDQPQHF
NA,TRBJ1-2,TRBV7-9,CASSPVLPGGLSYGYTF
NA,TRBJ1-5,TRBV19,CASSIIGVGQPQHF
NA,TRBJ1-1,TRBV30,CAWSQGTEAFF
once,TRBJ1-1,TRBV25-1,CASPSQGIWTEAFF
NA,TRBJ1-5,TRBV3-1/TRBV3-2,CASSQAGAGQPQHF
once,TRBJ1-1,TRBV9,CASSGSWNTEAFF
NA,TRBJ1-3,TRBV4-1,CASSQSITSGNTIYF
NA,TRBJ2-1,TRBV19,CASNYPGQTYNEQFF
NA,TRBJ1-1,TRBV7-3,CASSADPNTEAFF
NA,TRBJ2-3,TRBV19,CASSASGSTDTQYF